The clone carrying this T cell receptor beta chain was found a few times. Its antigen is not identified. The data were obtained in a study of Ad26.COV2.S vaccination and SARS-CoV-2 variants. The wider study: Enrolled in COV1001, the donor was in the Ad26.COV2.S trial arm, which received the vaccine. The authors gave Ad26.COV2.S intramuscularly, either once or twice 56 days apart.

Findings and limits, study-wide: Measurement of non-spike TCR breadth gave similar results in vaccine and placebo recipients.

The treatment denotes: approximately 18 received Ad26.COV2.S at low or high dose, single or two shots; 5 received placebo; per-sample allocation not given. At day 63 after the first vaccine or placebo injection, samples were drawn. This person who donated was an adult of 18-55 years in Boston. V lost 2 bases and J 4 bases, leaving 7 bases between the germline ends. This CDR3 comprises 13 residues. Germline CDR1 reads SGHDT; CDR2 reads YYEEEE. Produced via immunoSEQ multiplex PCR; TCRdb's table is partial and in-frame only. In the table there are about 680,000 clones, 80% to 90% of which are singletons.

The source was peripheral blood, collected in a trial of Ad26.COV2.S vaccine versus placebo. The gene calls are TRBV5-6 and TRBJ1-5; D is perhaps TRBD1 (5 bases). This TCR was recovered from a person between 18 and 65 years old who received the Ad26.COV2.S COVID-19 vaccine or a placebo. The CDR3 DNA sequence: TGTGCCAGCAGCTTCGGGACTAATCAGCCCCAGCATTTT. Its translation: CASSFGTNQPQHF.